One and the same sample provided the 22 T cell receptor beta chains below, sequenced in a study of vaccination and CD4 T cells after COVID-19 (dated by TCRdb to the early 2020s). The library was made by PCR. Sequencing used an Illumina iSeq 100. DNA from cultured CD4+ T cells underwent TCR sequencing with the Oncomine TCR Beta short-read assay at the Johns Hopkins FTIC core. TCRdb reanalyzed the raw reads on its own, using fastp at Q25 for trimming and MiXCR for clone calling, and kept in-frame beta chains. Each CDR3 protein gets just one entry, which takes the most common genes and DNA from the rows behind it. This sample has fewer than 7,500 distinct CDR3 sequences in its table, and roughly 57% of those were observed once. Around a third of the sample is in the top ten clones. The treatment or condition label of this sample denotes: approximately nine-day PBMC culture with coronavirus spike peptide pools or control peptides (ViraFEST assay).

These receptors are not linked to any known antigen. The sequenced sample consisted of CD4+ T cells from blood, cultured in vitro. Receptors originate from a human donor who had recovered from COVID-19.

This clonotype was seen only once. The V call is TRBV5-8, the J call TRBJ2-4, with 9 bases that match TRBD1. Germline V lookup: CDR1 SGHTS, CDR2 YDEGEE. V lost 2 bases to trimming and J lost 3 bases; unmatched junction nucleotides: 9. The CDR3 loop spans 17 amino acids. CDR3 in DNA: TGTGCCAGCAGCTTTTTCAGGACAGGGGAAGTCAAAAACATTCAGTACTTC. It specifies CASSFFRTGEVKNIQYF. The entire variable domain, with the rest obtained from reference TRBV5-8 and TRBJ2-4, is as follows: EAGVTQSPTHLIKTRGQQATLRCSPISGHTSVYWYQQALGLGLQFLLWYDEGEERNRGNFPPRFSGRQFPNYSSELNVNALELEDSALYLCASSFFRTGEVKNIQYFGAGTRLSVL.

The CDR3: CSARGGGAFEGGSTDTQYF. The CDR3, as DNA: TGCAGTGCTAGAGGAGGGGGGGCCTTTGAGGGAGGGTCCACAGATACGCAGTATTTT. V is TRBV20-1 and J is TRBJ2-3; TRBD2 is a possible D gene (7 bases). CDR3 length: 19 residues. V dropped 1 base and J dropped 2 bases, with 25 bases sitting between them. The germline CDR1 and CDR2 sequences are DFQATT and SNEGSKA (reference sequence).

The table lists this clonotype with a few counts. The chain employs TRBV20-1 and TRBJ1-5; TRBD1 matches at 7 bases. V dropped 5 bases and J dropped 7; count of bases not matched to a gene: 17. CDR1 is DFQATT and CDR2 is SNEGSKA in the germline V gene (reference sequence). This CDR3 has 16 residues. Here the CDR3 DNA reads TGCAGTGCTCCCAGCTATAGACAGGGCGGATGGCAGCCCCAGCATTTT. Amino acids: CSAPSYRQGGWQPQHF.

V gene TRBV19 combines with J gene TRBJ1-5, with unresolved D. The V gene's germline CDR1 is LNHDA and CDR2 SQIVND (reference sequence). The CDR3 totals 14 residues. Deletions cut 4 bases from V and 2 bases from J, with 9 bases between. CDR3 amino acids: CASSSTGGNQPQHF. CDR3 DNA: TGTGCCAGTAGTAGTACCGGAGGCAATCAGCCCCAGCATTTT.

The chain employs TRBV24-1 and TRBJ2-5; tentatively, D is TRBD1 (8 bases). This CDR3 has 18 residues. Trimming removed 2 bases at V and 4 bases at J, with 22 bases between. Germline V lookup: CDR1 KGHDR, CDR2 SFDVKD. DNA of the CDR3: TGTGCCACCAGTGATTCCGATTACAGGGGGGGCCACGGAGAGACCCAGTACTTC. Protein product: CATSDSDYRGGHGETQYF.

V usage is TRBV2 and J usage is TRBJ1-5; D unresolved. CDR1 is SNHLY and CDR2 is FYNNEI in the germline V gene. The CDR3 covers 14 residues. V was shortened by 4 bases and J by 3 bases, with 10 bases between the two germline ends. The CDR3 nucleotides read TGTGCCAGCAGTGTATCGGGGATCAATCAGCCCCAGCATTTT. Protein: CASSVSGINQPQHF.

V usage is TRBV29-1 and J usage is TRBJ1-2; 12 nucleotides line up with TRBD1. The CDR3 spans 13 residues. Germline assignment: CDR1 SQVTM and CDR2 ANQGSEA. V trimming: 3 bases; J trimming: 8 bases; junction bases outside the gene matches: 4. CDR3 coding DNA: TGCAGCGTTGAGGGACAGGGGGCACAGGGCTACACCTTC. As protein: CSVEGQGAQGYTF.

The J gene is TRBJ2-1, the V gene TRBV5-4; 11 bases match TRBD2. Germline V gene data show CDR1 as SGHNT and CDR2 as YYREEE (reference sequence). The trim removed 0 bases at V and 4 bases at J, leaving 6 bases unmatched. CDR3 length: 17 amino acids. This chain's CDR3 is CASSLELTSGIYNEQFF. CDR3 nucleotide sequence: TGTGCCAGCAGCTTGGAATTGACTAGCGGGATTTACAATGAGCAGTTCTTC.

This chain links TRBV15 with TRBJ2-7; no reliable D call. Trimming removed 1 base at V and 5 bases at J, with 12 bases between. Germline CDR1 LNHNV, CDR2 YYDKDF (reference sequence). The length of the CDR3 is 14 residues. DNA for the CDR3: TGTGCCACCAGCAGAGGAGGCCTGAGCGACGAGCAGTACTTC. It yields the protein CATSRGGLSDEQYF. Full variable domain (remainder filled in from reference TRBV15 and TRBJ2-7): DAMVIQNPRYQVTQFGKPVTLSCSQTLNHNVMYWYQQKSSQAPKLLFHYYDKDFNNEADTPDNFQSRRPNTSFCFLDIRSPGLGDTAMYLCATSRGGLSDEQYFGPGTRLTVT.

The CDR3 reads CASSQDTYGGELFF. The CDR3 coding sequence is TGTGCCAGCAGCCAAGATACGTATGGCGGGGAGCTGTTTTTT. The rearrangement joins TRBV14 to TRBJ2-2, with D unclear. Germline V gene sequence: CDR1 SGHDN, CDR2 FVKESK. The CDR3 runs 14 residues. The V gene lost 0 bases and the J gene lost 7 bases, with 9 bases spanning the gap.

The V gene is TRBV15, the J gene TRBJ2-2; D perhaps matches TRBD2 (5 bases). This CDR3 has 15 amino acids. Deletions cut 1 base from V and 5 bases from J, with 11 bases between. Germline V gene data show CDR1 as LNHNV and CDR2 as YYDKDF (reference sequence). The CDR3 protein is CATSRAGTRTGELFF. Written as DNA, the CDR3 is TGTGCCACCAGCAGAGCGGGAACTAGGACCGGGGAGCTGTTTTTT.

The V and J genes are TRBV7-3 and TRBJ2-2; 11 bases are a match to TRBD2. Germline V gene sequence: CDR1 SGHTA, CDR2 FQGTGA. Losses at the gene ends were 5 bases for V and 3 bases for J; bases not matched to a gene: 5. The CDR3 runs to 16 residues. The CDR3 reads CASSSTSGSDTGELFF. The CDR3 coding sequence is TGTGCCAGCAGCAGTACTAGCGGGAGTGACACCGGGGAGCTGTTTTTT.

This rearrangement joins TRBV7-8 to TRBJ1-1; TRBD1 might be the D (5 bases). V was shortened by 3 bases and J by 0 bases, with 11 bases between the two germline ends. The CDR3 runs 15 residues. Germline CDR1 and CDR2: SGHVS and FQNEAQ. The CDR3 DNA reads TGTGCCAGCAGCTTGGGACGATTAATGAACACTGAAGCTTTCTTT. Its protein is CASSLGRLMNTEAFF. The variable domain in full, with the rest retrieved from reference TRBV7-8 and TRBJ1-1, is GAGVSQSPRYKVAKRGQDVALRCDPISGHVSLFWYQQALGQGPEFLTYFQNEAQLDKSGLPSDRFFAERPEGSVSTLKIQRTQQEDSAVYLCASSLGRLMNTEAFFGQGTRLTVV.

This chain joins TRBV19 and TRBJ1-2; D is undetermined. V lost 3 bases and J lost 8, with 16 bases in between. Germline loops: CDR1 LNHDA, CDR2 SQIVND (reference sequence). CDR3 length: 14 residues. CDR3 protein: CASSISGEGGGYTF. The DNA for the CDR3 is TGTGCCAGTAGTATTTCGGGCGAGGGAGGGGGCTACACCTTC.

The chain couples TRBV9 to TRBJ2-1; either TRBD1 or TRBD2 may fit D (5 bases each). The germline gives CDR1 SGDLS, CDR2 YYNGEE. CDR3 size: 14 residues. CDR3 residues: CCSSPGSNYNEQFF. The DNA for the CDR3 is TGTTGCAGCAGCCCAGGGAGTAACTACAATGAGCAGTTCTTC. Combining the CDR3 with reference TRBV9 and TRBJ2-1 gives the whole variable domain DSGVTQTPKHLITATGQRVTLRCSPRSGDLSVYWYQQSLDQGLQFLIQYYNGEERAKGNILERFSAQQFPDLHSELNLSSLELGDSALYFCCSSPGSNYNEQFFGPGTRLTVL.

This clonotype appeared a single time. J is TRBJ1-2 and V is TRBV9, with TRBD1 identical over 8 bases. The V gene's germline CDR1 is SGDLS and CDR2 YYNGEE. This CDR3 has 13 residues. V gave up 3 bases and J gave up 8 bases; unmatched junction bases: 6. CDR3 coding DNA: TGTGCCAGCAGCGCGCCGGACAGGGACGGCTACACCTTC. Amino acid sequence: CASSAPDRDGYTF.

CDR3 nucleotide sequence: TGTGCCAGCAGTGAAACAGGGCTTGGTAACGGTTCACCCCTCCACTTT. Translated, it gives CASSETGLGNGSPLHF. This rearrangement joins TRBV2 to TRBJ1-6; possible D gene TRBD1, 6 bases. CDR1 and CDR2 (germline): SNHLY, FYNNEI. This CDR3 contains 16 residues. Between the trimmed V and J ends, which lost 2 bases and 9 bases, there was a span of 17 bases.

The chain carries TRBV10-1 and TRBJ2-1; TRBD2 matches 15 bases. V dropped 6 bases and J dropped 4; count of bases not matched to a gene: 4. Germline CDR1 is WNHNN and CDR2 is SYGVQD (reference sequence). CDR3 length: 16 residues. The CDR3 DNA reads as TGCGCCAGCAGCCCCGGGACTAGCGGGAGGTACAATGAGCAGTTCTTC. This encodes CASSPGTSGRYNEQFF.

The chain uses TRBV28 and TRBJ1-6, with 9 bases identical to TRBD1. V lost 3 bases to trimming and J lost 0 bases; unmatched junction nucleotides: 3. Per germline, CDR1 MDHEN and CDR2 SYDVKM. This CDR3 region has 17 residues. CDR3 protein: CASSFNRGPSYNSPLHF. The CDR3 DNA reads TGTGCCAGCAGTTTTAACAGGGGGCCCTCCTATAATTCACCCCTCCACTTT.

The count of this clonotype is one. J is TRBJ1-1 and V is TRBV6-1; the D gene is possibly TRBD1 (6 bases). CDR1 and CDR2 from the germline V gene are MNHNS and SASEGT. The ends were cut back, 4 bases at V and 11 bases at J, with 17 bases in the middle. The CDR3 is made up of 13 amino acids. CDR3 nucleotide sequence: TGTGCCAGCAGTGCTGGATACAGGGTGAAGGCTTTCTTT. Amino acids: CASSAGYRVKAFF.

This chain uses TRBV20-1 with TRBJ2-5, with 7 bases lining up with TRBD2. The CDR3 spans 13 residues. Germline CDR1 is DFQATT and CDR2 is SNEGSKA (reference sequence). J lost 5 bases, V lost 3 bases, and 6 bases had no gene match. The CDR3 nucleotides are TGCAGTGCTAGCGGGGGGAAGGATGAGACCCAGTACTTC. It codes for CSASGGKDETQYF.

The chain combines TRBV30 with TRBJ2-1, with D hard to call. This CDR3 has 13 amino acids. V was pared by 2 bases and J by 7 bases, with 12 bases between. In germline, CDR1 is GTSNPN, CDR2 SVGIG (reference sequence). The CDR3 reads CAWSPPAGNEQFF. The DNA for the CDR3 is TGTGCCTGGAGTCCTCCGGCTGGAAATGAGCAGTTCTTC.